Given below is one TCR beta chain in context. Unmatched junction bases numbered 7, after V lost 5 bases and J lost 2 bases. Germline CDR1 and CDR2: MNHNY and SVGAGI (reference sequence). There are 15 residues in the CDR3. Cells designated naive CD8 were CD45RO-negative and were positively selected for CCR7, with terminally differentiated effector memory CD45RA+ cells excluded. The sample is drawn from a study of shared clonotypes between healthy human individuals. Deep was the level used in running the assay. The data were produced by immunoSEQ multiplex PCR, yet TCRdb's version contains in-frame clones alone and is incomplete. The top ten clones hold more than 1.5% of a sample with about 2.2 million clones, 93% of them seen once.

The TCR was taken from a man aged 18-30 years in good health. Some clones in this sample may be carry-over from other donors' samples. Source material: naive CD8+ T cells from PBMCs. The chain carries TRBV6-6 and TRBJ2-7, with TRBD1 identical over 9 bases. CDR3 in DNA: TGTGCCAGCAGTCCCGACAGGGGGAACCCCTACGAGCAGTACTTC. Translated: CASSPDRGNPYEQYF.